One and the same sample provided the 7 T cell receptor beta chains below, sequenced in a study of response to subunit inactivated influenza vaccine. MiXCR was run by TCRdb on the RT-PCR reads, yielding one entry per CDR3 protein. The data show roughly 520,000 distinct CDR3 sequences, around 25% seen once. The material sequenced was CD4+ T cells sorted from PBMCs, taken more than 4 days after vaccination. Every receptor here comes from a man in his fifties or sixties who received an inactivated influenza vaccine.

The sample holds a few counts of this clonotype. The chain employs TRBV21-1 and TRBJ2-7. TRBV21-1 is a known pseudogene. The length of the CDR3 is 8 residues. The chain's CDR3 is CASSPVYF. CDR3 bases: TGTGCCAGCAGCCCCGTCTACTTC.

This rearrangement joins TRBV20-1 to TRBJ2-2; 7 bases match TRBD1. V shed 3 bases, J shed 5 bases, and the junction held 3 bases outside the gene matches. Germline assignment: CDR1 DFQATT and CDR2 SNEGSKA (reference sequence). The CDR3 has 13 residues. The CDR3 protein is CSARGQKTGELFF. CDR3 DNA: TGCAGTGCTAGGGGACAGAAGACCGGGGAGCTGTTTTTT.

This clonotype was observed at least ten times. J is TRBJ1-6 and V is TRBV12-3 or TRBV12-4, with TRBD1 matching 8 bases. The CDR3 contains 13 residues. Unmatched junction bases numbered 5, after V lost 7 bases and J lost 9 bases. The CDR3 reads CASTWDRLSPLHF. CDR3 sequence (DNA): TGTGCCAGCACCTGGGACAGGCTTTCACCCCTCCACTTT.

There are a few counts of this clonotype. The V call is TRBV5-1, the J call TRBJ1-4; TRBD1 aligns across 7 bases. The junction had 7 bases not matched to a gene; V was cut back by 4 bases and J by 10 bases. Germline values: CDR1 SGHRS, CDR2 YFSETQ. CDR3 length: 13 amino acids. CDR3 in amino acids: CASSGQGVGKLFF. The CDR3 DNA reads TGCGCCAGCAGCGGCCAGGGGGTAGGAAAACTGTTTTTT.

This clonotype was counted only a few times. The V call is TRBV20-1, the J call TRBJ1-1, with D possibly matching TRBD1 (5 bases). The CDR3 is 13 residues long. V lost 6 bases to trimming and J lost 4 bases, with 15 bases between them. Per germline, CDR1 DFQATT and CDR2 SNEGSKA (reference sequence). This CDR3 is CSAQRWGGTEAFF. CDR3 DNA: TGCAGTGCCCAACGTTGGGGGGGCACTGAAGCTTTCTTT.

This clonotype was detected only a few times. The J gene is TRBJ2-5, the V gene TRBV10-3, with 10 bases lining up with TRBD2. This CDR3 contains 15 residues. Trimming removed 9 bases from V and 0 bases from J; junction bases left unmatched: 7. The V gene's germline CDR1 is ENHRY and CDR2 SYGVKD. In DNA form, the CDR3 reads TGTGCCATAGGGAGAACTAGCGGGAACCAAGAGACCCAGTACTTC. It specifies CAIGRTSGNQETQYF.

V is TRBV6-2 or TRBV6-3 and J is TRBJ1-1, with 11 nucleotides matching TRBD1. This CDR3 is 14 amino acids long. The V and J ends lost 8 bases and 6 bases, in that order; junction bases with no gene match: 8. Germline V lookup: CDR1 MNHEY, CDR2 SVGEGT. The CDR3 nucleotides read TGTGCCAGCCGGACAGGGGGCTCACGGGCTGAAGCTTTCTTT. Its protein is CASRTGGSRAEAFF.